This T cell receptor (beta chain) derives from a study of blood T cell repertoires in COVID-19. At the level of the study: Sample material is recorded as cDNA or gDNA derived from T cells, B-cell-depleted T cells, or PBMCs.

Original processing methods: Estimation of nucleated cell counts was performed using reference gene primer amplification. Measured with immunoSEQ multiplex PCR; TCRdb has only the in-frame clones, and not every one. The V and J calls and the clone size are those of that table, but D and trimming were determined from the DNA. The sample yields some 73,000 clones, approximately 71% seen once. Unmatched junction bases numbered 3, after V lost 3 bases and J lost 2 bases. CDR1 KGHSH and CDR2 LQKENI come from the germline V gene. This CDR3 has 16 amino acids. The sample comprised peripheral blood. This TCR derives from a man in his 70s with COVID-19, enrolled during active disease. V gene TRBV18 combines with J gene TRBJ2-1; the match to TRBD2 covers 11 bases. This CDR3 is CASSPGTSGTYNEQFF. The CDR3 DNA reads as TGTGCCAGCTCACCCGGGACTAGCGGAACCTACAATGAGCAGTTCTTC.